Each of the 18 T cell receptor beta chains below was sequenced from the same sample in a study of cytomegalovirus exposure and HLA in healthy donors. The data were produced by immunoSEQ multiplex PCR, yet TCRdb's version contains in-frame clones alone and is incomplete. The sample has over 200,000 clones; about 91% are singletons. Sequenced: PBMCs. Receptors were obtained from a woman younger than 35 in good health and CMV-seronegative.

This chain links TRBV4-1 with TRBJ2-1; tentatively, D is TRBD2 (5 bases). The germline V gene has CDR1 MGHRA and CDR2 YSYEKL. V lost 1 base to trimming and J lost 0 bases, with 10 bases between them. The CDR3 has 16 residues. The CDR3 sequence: CASSQGIASSYNEQFF. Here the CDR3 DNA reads TGCGCCAGCAGCCAAGGAATAGCGAGCTCCTACAATGAGCAGTTCTTC.

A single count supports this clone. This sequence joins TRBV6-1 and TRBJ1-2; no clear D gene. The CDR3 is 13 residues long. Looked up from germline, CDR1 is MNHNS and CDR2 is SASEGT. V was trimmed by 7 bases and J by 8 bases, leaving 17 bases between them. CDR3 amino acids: CASTTRESGGYTF. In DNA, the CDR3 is TGTGCCAGCACCACGCGGGAGTCCGGAGGCTACACCTTC.

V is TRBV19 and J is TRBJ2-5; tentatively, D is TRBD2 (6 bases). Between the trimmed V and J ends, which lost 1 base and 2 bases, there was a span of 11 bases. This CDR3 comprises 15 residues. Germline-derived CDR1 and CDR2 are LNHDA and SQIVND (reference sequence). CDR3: CASSIGRDLQETQYF. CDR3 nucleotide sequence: TGTGCCAGTAGTATAGGACGGGACTTACAAGAGACCCAGTACTTC.

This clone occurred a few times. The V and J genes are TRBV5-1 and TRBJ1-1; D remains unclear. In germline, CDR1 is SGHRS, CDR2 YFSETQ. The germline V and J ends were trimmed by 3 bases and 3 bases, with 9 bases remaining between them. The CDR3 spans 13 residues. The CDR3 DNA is TGCGCCAGCAGCTGGAGGACGGACACTGAAGCTTTCTTT. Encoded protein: CASSWRTDTEAFF.

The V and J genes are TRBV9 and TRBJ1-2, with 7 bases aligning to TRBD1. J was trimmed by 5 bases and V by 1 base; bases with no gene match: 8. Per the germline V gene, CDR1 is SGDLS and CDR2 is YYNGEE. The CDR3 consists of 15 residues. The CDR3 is CASSVTGQEGYGYTF. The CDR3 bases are TGTGCCAGCAGCGTAACTGGACAGGAGGGGTATGGCTACACCTTC.

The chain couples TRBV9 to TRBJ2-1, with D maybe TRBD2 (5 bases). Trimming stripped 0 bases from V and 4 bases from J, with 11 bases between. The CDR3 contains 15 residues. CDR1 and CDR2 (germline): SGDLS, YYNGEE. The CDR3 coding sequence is TGTGCCAGCAGCGTAGATAGCGCATATTACAATGAGCAGTTCTTC. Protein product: CASSVDSAYYNEQFF.

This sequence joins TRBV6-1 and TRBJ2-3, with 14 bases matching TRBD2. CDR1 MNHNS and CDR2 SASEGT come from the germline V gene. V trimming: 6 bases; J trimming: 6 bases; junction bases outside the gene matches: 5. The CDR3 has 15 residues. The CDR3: CASRGLAGGTDTQYF. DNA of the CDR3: TGTGCCAGCAGAGGACTAGCGGGAGGTACGGATACGCAGTATTTT.

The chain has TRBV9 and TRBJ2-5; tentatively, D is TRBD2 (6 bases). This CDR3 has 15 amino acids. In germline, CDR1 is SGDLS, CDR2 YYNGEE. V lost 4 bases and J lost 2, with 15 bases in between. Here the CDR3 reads CASSFSGSEQETQYF. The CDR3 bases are TGTGCCAGCAGCTTTAGCGGATCCGAACAAGAGACCCAGTACTTC.

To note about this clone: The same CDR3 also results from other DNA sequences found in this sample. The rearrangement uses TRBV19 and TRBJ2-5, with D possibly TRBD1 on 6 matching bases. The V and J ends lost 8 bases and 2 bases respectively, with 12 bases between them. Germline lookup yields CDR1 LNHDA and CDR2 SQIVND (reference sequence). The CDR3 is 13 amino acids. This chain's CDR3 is CASSRTDQETQYF. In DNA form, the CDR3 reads TGTGCCAGTTCCCGGACAGATCAAGAGACCCAGTACTTC.

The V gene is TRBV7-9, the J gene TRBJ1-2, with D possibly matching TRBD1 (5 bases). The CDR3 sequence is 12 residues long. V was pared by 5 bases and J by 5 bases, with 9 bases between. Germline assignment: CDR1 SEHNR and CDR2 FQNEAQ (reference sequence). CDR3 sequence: CASSIEGYGYTF. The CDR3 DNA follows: TGTGCCAGCAGCATAGAGGGGTATGGCTACACCTTC.

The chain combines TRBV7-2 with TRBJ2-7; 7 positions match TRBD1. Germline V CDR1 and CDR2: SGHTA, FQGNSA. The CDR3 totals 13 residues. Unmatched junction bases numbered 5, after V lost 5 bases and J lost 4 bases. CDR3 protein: CASSQLTGYEQYF. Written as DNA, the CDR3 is TGTGCCAGCAGCCAACTGACAGGGTACGAGCAGTACTTC. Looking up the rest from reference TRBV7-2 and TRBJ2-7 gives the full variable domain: GAGVSQSPSNKVTEKGKDVELRCDPISGHTALYWYRQSLGQGLEFLIYFQGNSAPDKSGLPSDRFSAERTGGSVSTLTIQRTQQEDSAVYLCASSQLTGYEQYFGPGTRLTVT.

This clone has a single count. The DNA of the CDR3 is TGTGCCATCAGTGAGTCCCCCGACAGTTTCAACTATGGCTACACCTTC. Its protein product is CAISESPDSFNYGYTF. The V gene is TRBV10-3, the J gene TRBJ1-2; tentative D call: TRBD1 (5 bases). V lost 0 bases to trimming and J lost 2 bases, with 13 bases between them. The CDR3 spans 16 residues. In germline, CDR1 is ENHRY, CDR2 SYGVKD.

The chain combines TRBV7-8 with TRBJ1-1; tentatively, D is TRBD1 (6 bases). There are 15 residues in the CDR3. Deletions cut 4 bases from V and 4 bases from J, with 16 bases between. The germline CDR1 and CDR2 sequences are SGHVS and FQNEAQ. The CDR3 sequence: CASSYYRAGVTEAFF. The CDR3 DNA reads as TGTGCCAGCAGCTACTACAGGGCCGGCGTCACTGAAGCTTTCTTT.

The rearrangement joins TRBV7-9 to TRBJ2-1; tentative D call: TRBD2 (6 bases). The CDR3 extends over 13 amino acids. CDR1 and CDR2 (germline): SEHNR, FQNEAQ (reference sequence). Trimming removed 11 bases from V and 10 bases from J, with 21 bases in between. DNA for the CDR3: TGTGCCGCCTCTCTCTCAGCGGGTCTAGAGCAGTTCTTC. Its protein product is CAASLSAGLEQFF.

This CDR3 is CASGTPDRAPRAFF. CDR3 sequence (DNA): TGTGCCAGTGGAACCCCCGACAGGGCCCCCAGAGCTTTCTTT. This chain links TRBV19 with TRBJ1-1; 7 bases map to TRBD1. Per germline, CDR1 LNHDA and CDR2 SQIVND (reference sequence). J was trimmed by 10 bases and V by 8 bases; bases with no gene match: 16. The CDR3 covers 14 residues.

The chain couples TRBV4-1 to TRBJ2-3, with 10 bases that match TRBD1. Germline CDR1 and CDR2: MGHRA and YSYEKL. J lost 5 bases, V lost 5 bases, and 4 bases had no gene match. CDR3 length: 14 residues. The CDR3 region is CASSARTGGDTQYF. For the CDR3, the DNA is TGCGCCAGCAGCGCCAGGACAGGGGGAGATACGCAGTATTTT.

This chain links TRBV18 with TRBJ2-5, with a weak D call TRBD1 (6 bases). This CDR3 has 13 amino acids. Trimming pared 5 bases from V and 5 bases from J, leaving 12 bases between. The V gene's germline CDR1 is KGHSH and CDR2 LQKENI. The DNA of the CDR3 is TGTGCCAGCTCAGGACAGCGACGGGAGACCCAGTACTTC. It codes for CASSGQRRETQYF.

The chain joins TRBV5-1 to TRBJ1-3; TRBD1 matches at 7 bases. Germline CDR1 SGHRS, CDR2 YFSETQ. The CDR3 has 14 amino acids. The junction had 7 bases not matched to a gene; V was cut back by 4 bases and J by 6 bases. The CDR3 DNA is TGCGCCAGCAGCCCCGGGACAGCGGCAAACACCATATATTTT. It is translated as CASSPGTAANTIYF.